This T cell receptor (beta chain) was retrieved from a study of T cell responses to AZD1222 COVID-19 vaccine. Method: immunoSEQ multiplex PCR; TCRdb's copy keeps in-frame clones and lacks some. Of around 140,000 clones listed, more than 90% are singletons. Germline CDR1 and CDR2: LGHDT and YNNKEL (reference sequence). The CDR3 has 16 residues. Losses at the gene ends were 5 bases for V and 3 bases for J; bases not matched to a gene: 9. With respect to this clone: Its antigen is not known.

Study-level results: Recipients of AZD1222 seropositive at baseline numbered only 6 or 7. Close to half of spike-specific TCRs reportedly recognize unmutated variant regions. In a largely white British group with more females than males, clonal diversity was possibly underestimated.

This chain joins TRBV3-1 (or the pseudogene TRBV3-2) and TRBJ2-2; TRBD2 matches 7 bases. The sequence derives from an adult who received the AZD1222 COVID-19 vaccine. The input for sequencing was peripheral blood, taken 28 days after the second AZD1222 dose. The chain's CDR3 is CASSVMASGYTGELFF. The CDR3, as DNA: TGTGCCAGCAGCGTGATGGCTAGCGGTTACACCGGGGAGCTGTTTTTT.